One and the same sample provided the 10 T cell receptor beta chains below, sequenced in a study of long-term antiretroviral therapy in people with HIV. Assay version v3.0 of immunoSEQ was used, and it was run at survey level. Here immunoSEQ multiplex PCR was the method, and the copy in TCRdb shows in-frame clones only, minus some. The sample includes about 18,000 clones, around four fifths of them seen just once. Sample: unsorted PBMCs, taken at the start of antiretroviral therapy, before treatment. The receptors stem from a woman aged 40 to 49 with HIV.

The CDR3, as DNA: TGTGCCAGCACTCCCCGCCAAGGGACAGGGAACACCGGGGAGCTGTTTTTT. It specifies CASTPRQGTGNTGELFF. This chain joins TRBV2 and TRBJ2-2; TRBD1 aligns across 8 bases. This CDR3 region has 17 residues. Germline assignment: CDR1 SNHLY and CDR2 FYNNEI. V was clipped by 7 bases and J by 1 base; unmatched bases: 11.

The chain uses TRBV6-1 and TRBJ2-5; perhaps TRBD2 as D (6 bases). Germline V lookup: CDR1 MNHNS, CDR2 SASEGT. V lost 5 bases to trimming and J lost 5 bases, with 18 bases between them. There are 15 residues in the CDR3. The CDR3 DNA sequence: TGTGCCAGCAGTACAAGGACCGGGGGATTGGAGACCCAGTACTTC. It specifies CASSTRTGGLETQYF.

V usage is TRBV21-1 and J usage is TRBJ2-7; TRBD1, as called in the table, went unchecked against the DNA. TRBV21-1 is reported as a pseudogene. The CDR3 loop spans 14 amino acids. As DNA, the CDR3 is TGTGCCAGCAGCAGAGGGCAGGGGATCTACGAGCAGTACTTC. Residues: CASSRGQGIYEQYF.

This clone has more than one count but fewer than ten. V is TRBV7-2 and J is TRBJ1-1, with 9 bases matching TRBD1. After removal of 5 bases from V and 9 bases from J, the junction contained 10 bases not matched to a gene. Germline CDR1 is SGHTA and CDR2 is FQGNSA. This CDR3 region has 14 residues. CDR3 residues: CASSPEPGTGQAFF. The CDR3 nucleotides are TGTGCCAGCAGCCCGGAACCCGGGACAGGGCAAGCTTTCTTT.

The V call is TRBV9, the J call TRBJ2-5; 8 bases fit TRBD2. Germline V gene sequence: CDR1 SGDLS, CDR2 YYNGEE. The CDR3 sequence is 15 residues long. With V trimmed by 4 bases and J by 5 bases, 10 bases remained unmatched. CDR3 loop: CASSSTGGKGETQYF. DNA for the CDR3: TGTGCCAGCAGCTCCACGGGGGGGAAGGGGGAGACCCAGTACTTC.

The J gene is TRBJ2-5, the V gene TRBV5-1; 9 bases are shared with TRBD2. Looked up from germline, CDR1 is SGHRS and CDR2 is YFSETQ. V was pared by 1 base and J by 1 base, with 5 bases of the junction left unmatched. This CDR3 has 16 residues. The DNA for the CDR3 is TGCGCCAGCAGCTTGTGGCTAGCGGGGCCCCAAGAGACCCAGTACTTC. Translation: CASSLWLAGPQETQYF.

The rearrangement joins TRBV21-1 to TRBJ1-2; the D call TRBD1 from the table was never checked on the DNA. TRBV21-1 is marked as a pseudogene. This CDR3 spans 10 amino acids. The CDR3 DNA reads as TGTTCTCAGGGGGCCTATGGCTACACCTTC. This translates into CSQGAYGYTF.

The chain has TRBV7-2 and TRBJ2-2; either TRBD1 or TRBD2 may supply D (5 bases each). V was pared by 5 bases and J by 1 base, with 14 bases between. Germline V lookup: CDR1 SGHTA, CDR2 FQGNSA. CDR3 size: 16 residues. The DNA of the CDR3 is TGTGCCAGCAGCGTCGGGTCGGGGCTGAACACCGGGGAGCTGTTTTTT. As protein: CASSVGSGLNTGELFF. The full variable domain, its missing parts supplied by reference TRBV7-2 and TRBJ2-2, is GAGVSQSPSNKVTEKGKDVELRCDPISGHTALYWYRQSLGQGLEFLIYFQGNSAPDKSGLPSDRFSAERTGGSVSTLTIQRTQQEDSAVYLCASSVGSGLNTGELFFGEGSRLTVL.

The V call is TRBV5-1, the J call TRBJ1-6, with 8 bases fitting TRBD1. The germline gives CDR1 SGHRS, CDR2 YFSETQ. Trimming took 4 bases from V and 5 from J; bases not matched to a gene: 5. The CDR3 runs 15 residues. DNA of the CDR3: TGCGCCAGCAGCGAAGTGACAGGGGATAATTCACCCCTCCACTTT. It specifies CASSEVTGDNSPLHF. The entire variable domain, with the rest obtained from reference TRBV5-1 and TRBJ1-6, is as follows: KAGVTQTPRYLIKTRGQQVTLSCSPISGHRSVSWYQQTPGQGLQFLFEYFSETQRNKGNFPGRFSGRQFSNSRSEMNVSTLELGDSALYLCASSEVTGDNSPLHFGNGTRLTVT.

The rearrangement joins TRBV7-9 to TRBJ1-4, with no clear D. Germline CDR1 reads SEHNR; CDR2 reads FQNEAQ (reference sequence). The length of the CDR3 is 16 residues. V was trimmed by 7 bases and J by 4 bases, leaving 19 bases between them. Here the CDR3 DNA reads TGTGCCAGCATCAGTACGAGGGAGGTTGGTAATGAAAAACTGTTTTTT. It yields the protein CASISTREVGNEKLFF. Full variable domain (outside the CDR3, taken from reference TRBV7-9 and TRBJ1-4): DTGVSQNPRHKITKRGQNVTFRCDPISEHNRLYWYRQTLGQGPEFLTYFQNEAQLEKSRLLSDRFSAERPKGSFSTLEIQRTEQGDSAMYLCASISTREVGNEKLFFGSGTQLSVL.